The rows below give T cell receptor beta chains drawn from one sample of a study of T cells after yellow fever vaccination. TCRdb recomputed calls from the 5' RACE reads with MiXCR, one row per CDR3 protein. The table records approximately 510,000 distinct CDR3 sequences, 21% of them present only once. The sample was PBMCs, taken approximately 20 days after the first yellow fever vaccination. These receptors all come from a man between 18 and 29 years old who received the YFV17D yellow fever vaccine. The CDR3 runs from the conserved cysteine through the conserved F or W. The D gene is left open where the match is weak. Expanded clones get a size class; other rows say once, few or many, or leave the size out.

v_call: TRBV10-3; clone_size: NA; j_call: TRBJ1-1; d_call: NA; cdr3_nt: TGTGCCACCCGCGAGGACACTGAAGCTTTCTTT; cdr3_aa: CATREDTEAFF
v_call: TRBV4-1; clone_size: few; j_call: TRBJ1-5; d_call: NA; cdr3_nt: TGCGCCAGCAGCCAGGGCGGTCGGCCCCAGCATTTT; cdr3_aa: CASSQGGRPQHF
v_call: TRBV12-5; clone_size: NA; j_call: TRBJ2-1; d_call: NA; cdr3_nt: TGTGCTAGTGGTTTCACACTCCAGGAGCAGTTCTTC; cdr3_aa: CASGFTLQEQFF
v_call: TRBV20-1; clone_size: few; j_call: TRBJ2-7; d_call: TRBD2; cdr3_nt: TGCAGTGCCATTCGTCGGGGGGGCCTATACGAGCAGTACTTC; cdr3_aa: CSAIRRGGLYEQYF
v_call: TRBV28; clone_size: NA; j_call: TRBJ1-2; d_call: NA; cdr3_nt: TGTGCCAGCAGTTCGTCGACGGGACACCACTATGGCTACACCTTC; cdr3_aa: CASSSSTGHHYGYTF
v_call: TRBV20-1; clone_size: NA; j_call: TRBJ2-7; d_call: NA; cdr3_nt: TGCAGTGCTGCTAGAGCCGGGGCGCTCACCTACGAGCAGTACTTC; cdr3_aa: CSAARAGALTYEQYF
v_call: TRBV18; clone_size: NA; j_call: TRBJ2-3; d_call: NA; cdr3_nt: TGTGCCAGCTCTATAGCGATGGGGACAGATACGCAGTATTTT; cdr3_aa: CASSIAMGTDTQYF
v_call: TRBV7-2; clone_size: NA; j_call: TRBJ1-6; d_call: NA; cdr3_nt: TGTGCCAGCAGCTTAGCGCGGGGGAGATTAGGATCACCCCTCCACTTT; cdr3_aa: CASSLARGRLGSPLHF
v_call: TRBV16; clone_size: few; j_call: TRBJ1-5; d_call: NA; cdr3_nt: TGTGCCAGCAGCCAATTAGCGGCGAGCAATCAGCCCCAGCATTTT; cdr3_aa: CASSQLAASNQPQHF
v_call: TRBV7-8; clone_size: NA; j_call: TRBJ1-1; d_call: NA; cdr3_nt: TGTGCCAGCAGCATTTGGGGGCAGAACACTGAAGCTTTCTTT; cdr3_aa: CASSIWGQNTEAFF
v_call: TRBV12-3/TRBV12-4; clone_size: many; j_call: TRBJ2-5; d_call: TRBD2; cdr3_nt: TGTGCCAGCAGTCCGCGGCGGGGGGGCCTTTTCGTCGGGGATCGCGAGACCCAGTACTTC; cdr3_aa: CASSPRRGGLFVGDRETQYF
v_call: TRBV5-6; clone_size: few; j_call: TRBJ2-1; d_call: NA; cdr3_nt: TGTGCCAGCAGCTTGCTAGGGTCCATCGCGTATGAGCAGTTCTTC; cdr3_aa: CASSLLGSIAYEQFF
v_call: TRBV28; clone_size: NA; j_call: TRBJ2-4; d_call: TRBD1; cdr3_nt: TGTGCCAGCAGACAGGGGGCGCGTGTAACCAAAAACATTCAGTACTTC; cdr3_aa: CASRQGARVTKNIQYF
v_call: TRBV7-9; clone_size: NA; j_call: TRBJ2-7; d_call: NA; cdr3_nt: TGTGCCAGCAGCTTGCCGGACGGGTCCTACGAGCAGTACTTC; cdr3_aa: CASSLPDGSYEQYF
v_call: TRBV15; clone_size: NA; j_call: TRBJ2-1; d_call: NA; cdr3_nt: TGTGCCACCAGCAGAGTTAACAATGAGCAGTTCTTC; cdr3_aa: CATSRVNNEQFF
v_call: TRBV5-1; clone_size: few; j_call: TRBJ2-3; d_call: NA; cdr3_nt: TGCGCCAGCAGTCAGGCGTTAGGCACAGATACGCAGTATTTT; cdr3_aa: CASSQALGTDTQYF